Listed here is a single T cell receptor beta chain. Antigen specificity is unknown. The data originate from a study of T cell responses to AZD1222 COVID-19 vaccine. Findings of the study overall: At 160-218 and 743-854, vaccine-associated CD4 TCRs were dominant, and they spanned spike. Clonal diversity was possibly underestimated, and white British individuals and females predominated among donors.

CDR3 size: 14 residues. V was pared by 3 bases and J by 0 bases, with 8 bases between. Germline-derived CDR1 and CDR2 are KGHSH and LQKENI. Profiling relied on immunoSEQ multiplex PCR, and the TCRdb table lists in-frame clones only, not all of them. The sample holds approximately 130,000 clones, around 90% seen once. This rearrangement joins TRBV18 to TRBJ1-1; no definite D call. Sequenced material: peripheral blood, taken on day 0 of AZD1222 vaccination. The source is an adult in good health. This CDR3 reads CASSPATMNTEAFF. The CDR3 DNA reads as TGTGCCAGCTCACCGGCGACCATGAACACTGAAGCTTTCTTT.